This is a list of T cell receptor beta chains from one sample in a study of post-analysis software for immune sequencing data. TCRdb called the PCR reads again in MiXCR, with one record for every CDR3 protein. The table has 750,000 to 950,000 distinct CDR3 sequences, about half seen once. Specimen: blood. These receptors were collected from a girl aged 10 to 17 with multiple sclerosis. The CDR3 runs from the conserved cysteine through the conserved F or W. Each record gives: J gene, V gene, D gene, clone size, CDR3 protein, CDR3 DNA. D genes are given only for firm matches. Expanded clones are given a class, and other clones once, few, many or no size at all.

j_gene: TRBJ2-4; v_gene: TRBV12-3/TRBV12-4; d_gene: NA; abundance: NA; CDR3aa: CASNLVGRGFSQQYF; CDR3nt: TGTGCCAGCAACTTAGTAGGTCGGGGCTTCAGTCAGCAGTACTTC
j_gene: TRBJ2-2; v_gene: TRBV4-1; d_gene: NA; abundance: few; CDR3aa: CASSQEDRAGTGELFF; CDR3nt: TGCGCCAGCAGCCAAGAAGACCGTGCAGGCACCGGGGAGCTGTTTTTT
j_gene: TRBJ2-3; v_gene: TRBV29-1; d_gene: TRBD2; abundance: NA; CDR3aa: CSVVLAGGSDTQYF; CDR3nt: TGCAGCGTTGTTCTAGCGGGAGGATCAGATACGCAGTATTTT
j_gene: TRBJ1-1; v_gene: TRBV6-4; d_gene: NA; abundance: many; CDR3aa: CASSDSGGQAFF; CDR3nt: TGTGCCAGCAGTGACTCAGGGGGGCAAGCTTTCTTT
j_gene: TRBJ1-2; v_gene: TRBV10-3; d_gene: TRBD1; abundance: NA; CDR3aa: CAISDPPLGQGDHYGYTF; CDR3nt: TGTGCCATCAGTGACCCTCCCCTCGGACAGGGGGATCACTATGGCTACACCTTC
j_gene: TRBJ2-1; v_gene: TRBV7-2; d_gene: TRBD2; abundance: NA; CDR3aa: CASSLLGLLTSGNNEQFF; CDR3nt: TGTGCCAGCAGCTTACTTGGGCTTCTGACTAGCGGAAACAATGAGCAGTTCTTC
j_gene: TRBJ1-2; v_gene: TRBV20-1; d_gene: NA; abundance: few; CDR3aa: CRGGQGLESGYGYTF; CDR3nt: TGCAGAGGGGGGCAGGGGCTTGAGTCTGGCTATGGCTACACCTTC
j_gene: TRBJ2-1; v_gene: TRBV20-1; d_gene: TRBD2; abundance: NA; CDR3aa: CSARGLAGAYEQFF; CDR3nt: TGCAGTGCTAGAGGGCTAGCGGGAGCCTATGAGCAGTTCTTC
j_gene: TRBJ2-5; v_gene: TRBV7-6; d_gene: NA; abundance: few; CDR3aa: CASTNNSPGQIQETQYF; CDR3nt: TGTGCCAGCACCAATAACTCTCCGGGTCAAATACAAGAGACCCAGTACTTC
j_gene: TRBJ2-7; v_gene: TRBV24-1; d_gene: NA; abundance: NA; CDR3aa: CATSDRDSYEQYF; CDR3nt: TGTGCCACCAGTGATCGTGACAGCTACGAGCAGTACTTC
j_gene: TRBJ2-1; v_gene: TRBV29-1; d_gene: TRBD2; abundance: few; CDR3aa: CSAGGLAYNEQFF; CDR3nt: TGCAGCGCCGGTGGACTAGCCTACAATGAGCAGTTCTTC
j_gene: TRBJ2-3; v_gene: TRBV27; d_gene: NA; abundance: few; CDR3aa: CASSSTGVGTDTQYF; CDR3nt: TGTGCCAGCAGTTCGACGGGAGTGGGAACAGATACGCAGTATTTT
j_gene: TRBJ1-2; v_gene: TRBV10-2; d_gene: TRBD1; abundance: NA; CDR3aa: CASSERDRGPYGYTF; CDR3nt: TGCGCCAGCAGTGAGAGGGACAGGGGCCCCTATGGCTACACCTTC
j_gene: TRBJ1-2; v_gene: TRBV7-9; d_gene: TRBD1; abundance: few; CDR3aa: CASSPRTGGDYGYTF; CDR3nt: TGTGCCAGCAGCCCCCGGACAGGTGGGGACTATGGCTACACCTTC
j_gene: TRBJ2-7; v_gene: TRBV10-3; d_gene: NA; abundance: few; CDR3aa: CAISEGGTYEQYF; CDR3nt: TGTGCCATCAGTGAGGGAGGTACCTACGAGCAGTACTTC
j_gene: TRBJ1-2; v_gene: TRBV6-5; d_gene: TRBD1; abundance: NA; CDR3aa: CASSPGPDRGGYTF; CDR3nt: TGTGCCAGCAGCCCCGGACCGGACAGGGGGGGGTACACCTTC
j_gene: TRBJ2-5; v_gene: TRBV7-9; d_gene: TRBD2; abundance: few; CDR3aa: CASSRTSGARKGAQYF; CDR3nt: TGTGCCAGCAGTAGGACTAGCGGAGCCCGAAAAGGGGCCCAGTACTTC
j_gene: TRBJ2-7; v_gene: TRBV6-5; d_gene: NA; abundance: few; CDR3aa: CASSYSILGYEQYF; CDR3nt: TGTGCCAGCAGTTACTCGATACTCGGCTACGAGCAGTACTTC
j_gene: TRBJ1-2; v_gene: TRBV20-1; d_gene: NA; abundance: NA; CDR3aa: CSATDGQYYGYTF; CDR3nt: TGCAGTGCTACGGACGGACAGTACTATGGCTACACCTTC
j_gene: TRBJ2-7; v_gene: TRBV7-3; d_gene: NA; abundance: few; CDR3aa: CASSLRPEGEQYF; CDR3nt: TGTGCCAGCAGCTTAAGACCCGAAGGCGAGCAGTACTTC
j_gene: TRBJ2-1; v_gene: TRBV7-3; d_gene: NA; abundance: NA; CDR3aa: CASSFRDTKFHNEQFF; CDR3nt: TGTGCCAGCAGCTTCCGGGACACCAAATTCCACAATGAGCAGTTCTTC
j_gene: TRBJ1-1; v_gene: TRBV7-9; d_gene: NA; abundance: few; CDR3aa: CASSQGPNTEAFF; CDR3nt: TGTGCCAGCAGCCAAGGGCCGAACACTGAAGCTTTCTTT
j_gene: TRBJ2-7; v_gene: TRBV4-2; d_gene: TRBD1; abundance: NA; CDR3aa: CASSQDPTGLGEQYF; CDR3nt: TGTGCCAGCAGCCAAGATCCGACAGGGCTCGGCGAGCAGTACTTC
j_gene: TRBJ2-1; v_gene: TRBV7-9; d_gene: NA; abundance: NA; CDR3aa: CASSSEDGFGHEQFF; CDR3nt: TGTGCCAGCAGCTCCGAGGACGGATTTGGCCATGAGCAGTTCTTC
j_gene: TRBJ2-5; v_gene: TRBV7-9; d_gene: NA; abundance: NA; CDR3aa: CASSTGRQETQYF; CDR3nt: TGTGCCAGCAGCACGGGACGACAAGAGACCCAGTACTTC
j_gene: TRBJ2-3; v_gene: TRBV9; d_gene: TRBD2; abundance: NA; CDR3aa: CASSVGSSSGRASDTQYF; CDR3nt: TGTGCCAGCAGCGTAGGGTCGTCTAGCGGGAGGGCTTCAGATACGCAGTATTTT
j_gene: TRBJ2-3; v_gene: TRBV9; d_gene: NA; abundance: few; CDR3aa: CASKPGAGDTQYF; CDR3nt: TGTGCCAGCAAACCGGGAGCGGGAGATACGCAGTATTTT
j_gene: TRBJ2-3; v_gene: TRBV7-2; d_gene: NA; abundance: few; CDR3aa: CASSLSPPRTDTQYF; CDR3nt: TGTGCCAGCAGCTTATCCCCTCCCCGCACAGATACGCAGTATTTT
j_gene: TRBJ1-1; v_gene: TRBV12-3/TRBV12-4; d_gene: TRBD1; abundance: NA; CDR3aa: CASSLGQGKVDTEAFF; CDR3nt: TGTGCCAGCAGTCTAGGACAGGGGAAGGTGGACACTGAAGCTTTCTTT
j_gene: TRBJ2-5; v_gene: TRBV29-1; d_gene: NA; abundance: NA; CDR3aa: CSARSLQETQYF; CDR3nt: TGCAGCGCTCGGTCCCTACAAGAGACCCAGTACTTC
j_gene: TRBJ2-5; v_gene: TRBV12-3/TRBV12-4; d_gene: NA; abundance: NA; CDR3aa: CASSGTWLKETQYF; CDR3nt: TGTGCCAGCAGTGGGACTTGGCTTAAAGAGACCCAGTACTTC
j_gene: TRBJ2-1; v_gene: TRBV5-1; d_gene: NA; abundance: NA; CDR3aa: CASREGSSEQFF; CDR3nt: TGCGCCAGCAGAGAGGGTTCAAGTGAGCAGTTCTTC
j_gene: TRBJ2-3; v_gene: TRBV9; d_gene: NA; abundance: NA; CDR3aa: CASSVGSDTQYF; CDR3nt: TGTGCCAGCAGCGTCGGGTCAGATACGCAGTATTTT
j_gene: TRBJ1-6; v_gene: TRBV4-1; d_gene: NA; abundance: NA; CDR3aa: CASSRSEVFSSPLHF; CDR3nt: TGCGCCAGCAGCCGATCGGAAGTCTTTAGTTCACCCCTCCACTTT
j_gene: TRBJ2-1; v_gene: TRBV5-1; d_gene: NA; abundance: NA; CDR3aa: CASRSSGNSYNEQFF; CDR3nt: TGCGCCAGCCGGTCCAGCGGCAACTCCTACAATGAGCAGTTCTTC
j_gene: TRBJ2-1; v_gene: TRBV29-1; d_gene: TRBD2; abundance: few; CDR3aa: CSGSLADNEQFF; CDR3nt: TGCAGCGGGTCTCTAGCGGACAATGAGCAGTTCTTC
j_gene: TRBJ2-5; v_gene: TRBV11-3; d_gene: NA; abundance: few; CDR3aa: CASSFEGQETQYF; CDR3nt: TGTGCCAGCAGCTTCGAGGGGCAAGAGACCCAGTACTTC
j_gene: TRBJ2-1; v_gene: TRBV20-1; d_gene: TRBD2; abundance: NA; CDR3aa: CSATTSGRGNEQFF; CDR3nt: TGCAGTGCCACGACTAGCGGGAGAGGTAATGAGCAGTTCTTC
j_gene: TRBJ2-1; v_gene: TRBV6-1; d_gene: TRBD2; abundance: NA; CDR3aa: CASRKTSGRAPNEQFF; CDR3nt: TGTGCCAGCAGGAAGACTAGCGGGAGGGCCCCGAATGAGCAGTTCTTC
j_gene: TRBJ2-1; v_gene: TRBV7-6; d_gene: NA; abundance: NA; CDR3aa: CASSLVGGGEQFF; CDR3nt: TGTGCCAGCAGCTTAGTAGGGGGAGGTGAGCAGTTCTTC
j_gene: TRBJ2-1; v_gene: TRBV4-1; d_gene: NA; abundance: few; CDR3aa: CASSREPGESYNEQFF; CDR3nt: TGCGCCAGCAGCCGGGAACCCGGCGAGTCCTACAATGAGCAGTTCTTC
j_gene: TRBJ1-1; v_gene: TRBV13; d_gene: NA; abundance: NA; CDR3aa: CASSLGHLAFF; CDR3nt: TGTGCCAGCAGCTTGGGGCATCTAGCTTTCTTT
j_gene: TRBJ1-2; v_gene: TRBV12-3/TRBV12-4; d_gene: TRBD1; abundance: once; CDR3aa: CASSELRDSSYGYTF; CDR3nt: TGTGCCAGCAGCGAACTGCGGGACAGCAGCTATGGCTACACCTTC
j_gene: TRBJ2-1; v_gene: TRBV20-1; d_gene: TRBD2; abundance: few; CDR3aa: CSVSGGGSYNEQFF; CDR3nt: TGCAGTGTATCCGGGGGGGGCTCCTACAATGAGCAGTTCTTC
j_gene: TRBJ1-2; v_gene: TRBV9; d_gene: NA; abundance: NA; CDR3aa: CASSVRTGAEYGYTF; CDR3nt: TGTGCCAGCAGCGTAAGGACCGGGGCGGAATATGGCTACACCTTC
j_gene: TRBJ2-3; v_gene: TRBV10-3; d_gene: TRBD2; abundance: few; CDR3aa: CAISELAGAVTDTQYF; CDR3nt: TGTGCCATCAGTGAGCTAGCGGGAGCCGTCACAGATACGCAGTATTTT
j_gene: TRBJ2-3; v_gene: TRBV24-1; d_gene: NA; abundance: NA; CDR3aa: CATSDPLVHTQYF; CDR3nt: TGTGCCACCAGTGATCCACTAGTCCATACGCAGTATTTT
j_gene: TRBJ1-1; v_gene: TRBV6-1; d_gene: TRBD1; abundance: few; CDR3aa: CASSGPRTGRTEAFF; CDR3nt: TGTGCCAGCAGTGGGCCCCGGACAGGGCGCACTGAAGCTTTCTTT
j_gene: TRBJ1-1; v_gene: TRBV12-3/TRBV12-4; d_gene: NA; abundance: NA; CDR3aa: CASSLGPLRFEDTEAFF; CDR3nt: TGTGCCAGCAGTTTAGGGCCGTTGAGGTTCGAGGACACTGAAGCTTTCTTT
j_gene: TRBJ2-7; v_gene: TRBV5-6; d_gene: TRBD2; abundance: few; CDR3aa: CASSLGPGLAGSEQYF; CDR3nt: TGTGCCAGCAGCTTGGGCCCCGGACTAGCGGGAAGCGAGCAGTACTTC
j_gene: TRBJ2-3; v_gene: TRBV2; d_gene: NA; abundance: NA; CDR3aa: CASAHGGVGTDTQYF; CDR3nt: TGTGCCAGCGCCCATGGGGGAGTGGGCACAGATACGCAGTATTTT
j_gene: TRBJ2-3; v_gene: TRBV6-5; d_gene: NA; abundance: once; CDR3aa: CASRGYSSSTDTQYF; CDR3nt: TGTGCCAGCAGGGGGTACAGTTCTAGCACAGATACGCAGTATTTT
j_gene: TRBJ2-5; v_gene: TRBV20-1; d_gene: TRBD2; abundance: few; CDR3aa: CSARFGTSWKETQYF; CDR3nt: TGCAGTGCTAGATTCGGGACTAGCTGGAAAGAGACCCAGTACTTC
j_gene: TRBJ2-5; v_gene: TRBV15; d_gene: NA; abundance: few; CDR3aa: CATSRDPGTETQYF; CDR3nt: TGTGCCACCAGCAGAGATCCCGGAACTGAGACCCAGTACTTC
j_gene: TRBJ1-6; v_gene: TRBV20-1; d_gene: NA; abundance: NA; CDR3aa: CSARVGSRIYNSPLHF; CDR3nt: TGCAGTGCTAGAGTGGGCAGTCGAATCTATAATTCACCCCTCCACTTT